Following are 13 T cell receptor beta chains from one sample sequenced in a study of cytomegalovirus exposure and HLA in healthy donors. The PCR was carried out with 60 Vbeta primers and 13 Jbeta primers. The data were produced by immunoSEQ multiplex PCR, yet TCRdb's version contains in-frame clones alone and is incomplete. This sample has 89,000 or so clones, with around 75% found just once. Sequences were obtained from PBMCs. The receptors were gathered from a man aged 18 to 29 in good health and CMV-seropositive.

This clone appeared a few times. The J gene is TRBJ2-1, the V gene TRBV6-5; D gene unclear. The V gene lost 2 bases and the J gene lost 4 bases, with 6 bases spanning the gap. The CDR3 has 13 amino acids. The germline V gene encodes CDR1 MNHEY and CDR2 SVGAGI. CDR3 residues: CASSYGRYNEQFF. The DNA of the CDR3 is TGTGCCAGCAGTTACGGCAGGTACAATGAGCAGTTCTTC.

The V and J genes are TRBV27 and TRBJ2-3, with 7 bases lining up with TRBD2. Per the germline V gene, CDR1 is MNHEY and CDR2 is SMNVEV (reference sequence). V was clipped by 6 bases and J by 3 bases; unmatched bases: 15. CDR3 length equals 17 residues. CDR3 nucleotides: TGTGCCAGCAGCCTCTTTGCGGGGGACGGGCGAACAGATACGCAGTATTTT. Translated, it gives CASSLFAGDGRTDTQYF.

The J gene is TRBJ2-3, the V gene TRBV28; 10 bases map to TRBD2. This CDR3 contains 13 residues. The V gene's germline CDR1 is MDHEN and CDR2 SYDVKM. V shed 11 bases and J 6 bases; nucleotides not matched to a gene: 8. The CDR3 region is CAGAGGPSDTQYF. In nucleotides, the CDR3 is TGTGCCGGAGCGGGGGGGCCCTCGGATACGCAGTATTTT.

The rearrangement joins TRBV27 to TRBJ1-3, with a weak D call TRBD1 (6 bases). The CDR3 has 16 residues. Germline loops: CDR1 MNHEY, CDR2 SMNVEV (reference sequence). V lost 4 bases and J 7 bases, leaving 20 bases between the germline ends. CDR3 protein: CASSSSTGFPRNTIYF. In DNA form, the CDR3 reads TGTGCCAGCAGTTCCTCCACAGGGTTCCCTCGGAACACCATATATTTT.

This clone appeared a few times. The chain has TRBV30 and TRBJ2-7, with 7 bases matching TRBD1. The CDR3 is 15 amino acids. Trimming cost V 1 base and J 2 bases; bases outside gene matches: 8. CDR1 GTSNPN and CDR2 SVGIG come from the germline V gene (reference sequence). CDR3 bases: TGTGCCTGGAGTGGCCGGGACAGACTTACCTACGAGCAGTACTTC. This gives the protein CAWSGRDRLTYEQYF.

The V call is TRBV6-5, the J call TRBJ2-7, with 9 bases that match TRBD1. V shed 9 bases, J shed 4 bases, and the junction held 7 bases outside the gene matches. The CDR3 sequence is 13 residues long. Germline values: CDR1 MNHEY, CDR2 SVGAGI. The CDR3 DNA reads TGTGCCAGTTCCGGGACAGGGCTTTACGAGCAGTACTTC. Translation gives CASSGTGLYEQYF.

The chain joins TRBV9 to TRBJ1-4; 7 bases agree with TRBD1. Germline lookup yields CDR1 SGDLS and CDR2 YYNGEE. This CDR3 is built from 15 residues. Trimming cost V 3 bases and J 4 bases; bases outside gene matches: 6. The CDR3 nucleotides are TGTGCCAGCAGCGAGAGGGGACAGAGTAATGAAAAACTGTTTTTT. Its protein is CASSERGQSNEKLFF.

The V call is TRBV2, the J call TRBJ2-7; the match to TRBD2 covers 11 bases. Germline-derived CDR1 and CDR2 are SNHLY and FYNNEI. The CDR3 totals 18 residues. The V and J ends lost 4 bases and 0 bases, in that order; junction bases with no gene match: 11. The CDR3: CASSAARLAGKSSYEQYF. In DNA, the CDR3 is TGTGCCAGCAGTGCCGCAAGACTAGCGGGGAAGAGCTCCTACGAGCAGTACTTC.

This chain links TRBV5-5 with TRBJ2-7; weak D call: TRBD1 (6 bases). This CDR3 comprises 13 residues. Between the trimmed V and J ends, which lost 4 bases and 3 bases, there was a span of 11 bases. Germline V gives CDR1 SGHKS, CDR2 YYEKEE (reference sequence). The CDR3, as DNA: TGTGCCAGCAGCACAGACAGGTACTACGAGCAGTACTTC. Protein: CASSTDRYYEQYF. The whole variable domain, remainder taken from reference TRBV5-5 and TRBJ2-7, is DAGVTQSPTHLIKTRGQQVTLRCSPISGHKSVSWYQQVLGQGPQFIFQYYEKEERGRGNFPDRFSARQFPNYSSELNVNALLLGDSALYLCASSTDRYYEQYFGPGTRLTVT.

The chain joins TRBV5-4 to TRBJ2-4; D is possibly TRBD2 (7 bases). This CDR3 is 18 amino acids long. V was pared by 2 bases and J by 1 base, with 19 bases between. Germline CDR1 SGHNT, CDR2 YYREEE (reference sequence). CDR3 DNA sequence: TGTGCCAGCAGCTTAGGGGTTACCGGGGGGCCGGCCAAAAACATTCAGTACTTC. Protein sequence: CASSLGVTGGPAKNIQYF.

The rearrangement uses TRBV9 and TRBJ2-7; D possibly corresponds to TRBD1 (6 bases). The CDR3 runs 13 residues. V lost 4 bases to trimming and J lost 7 bases, with 15 bases between them. Germline V lookup: CDR1 SGDLS, CDR2 YYNGEE. This CDR3 is CASSPTGFEEQYF. The CDR3 DNA sequence: TGTGCCAGCAGCCCGACAGGTTTTGAAGAGCAGTACTTC. Drawing the rest from reference TRBV9 and TRBJ2-7, the complete variable domain is DSGVTQTPKHLITATGQRVTLRCSPRSGDLSVYWYQQSLDQGLQFLIQYYNGEERAKGNILERFSAQQFPDLHSELNLSSLELGDSALYFCASSPTGFEEQYFGPGTRLTVT.

The V call is TRBV19, the J call TRBJ2-1; 8 positions match TRBD2. V shed 5 bases, J shed 5 bases, and the junction held 8 bases outside the gene matches. The CDR3 contains 15 residues. Per the germline V gene, CDR1 is LNHDA and CDR2 is SQIVND (reference sequence). CDR3 in DNA: TGTGCCAGTAGTCGGGGGGGGGTATTGAACAATGAGCAGTTCTTC. As protein: CASSRGGVLNNEQFF.

V is TRBV10-3 and J is TRBJ2-3; 8 bases agree with TRBD2. Germline values: CDR1 ENHRY, CDR2 SYGVKD. V lost 5 bases and J lost 1; bases outside the gene matches: 2. The CDR3 covers 14 residues. The CDR3 nucleotides are TGTGCCATCAGTCCGGGGGGGGGCACAGATACGCAGTATTTT. Translated: CAISPGGGTDTQYF.